This entry lists 20 T cell receptor beta chains sequenced from one sample in a study of cytomegalovirus exposure and HLA in healthy donors. The study ran its PCR with 60 Vbeta and 13 Jbeta primers. Some clones are missing from TCRdb's copy, which holds only in-frame ones; the method was immunoSEQ multiplex PCR. The repertoire holds about 31,000 clones, with about 60% as singletons. The sequencing sample was made of PBMCs. Source of these receptors: a man in his fifties in good health and CMV-seropositive.

This clone occurred a few times. The chain is built from TRBV5-1 and TRBJ2-7, with 7 bases lining up with TRBD2. Germline CDR1 is SGHRS and CDR2 is YFSETQ. Unmatched junction bases numbered 6, after V lost 0 bases and J lost 3 bases. This CDR3 is built from 15 residues. The CDR3: CASSLVAGEIYEQYF. The CDR3 DNA is TGCGCCAGCAGCTTGGTTGCGGGGGAAATCTACGAGCAGTACTTC.

This clone has only a few counts. J is TRBJ2-2 and V is TRBV19; D ambiguous. The germline V gene has CDR1 LNHDA and CDR2 SQIVND (reference sequence). Trimming left V 5 bases short and J 6 bases short, with 7 bases between. The length of the CDR3 is 12 residues. The CDR3 region is CASSGDSGELFF. CDR3 DNA sequence: TGTGCCAGTAGTGGCGACTCCGGGGAGCTGTTTTTT.

The V call is TRBV29-1, the J call TRBJ2-7; D is possibly TRBD2 (8 bases). Trimming removed 2 bases from V and 4 bases from J, with 21 bases in between. This CDR3 comprises 16 residues. Germline lookup yields CDR1 SQVTM and CDR2 ANQGSEA. The CDR3 spells CSVEYPEGASGYEQYF. The CDR3 bases are TGCAGCGTTGAATATCCCGAGGGGGCTAGCGGGTACGAGCAGTACTTC.

This chain joins TRBV30 and TRBJ1-5; D is unclear. V lost 0 bases and J 7 bases, leaving 13 bases between the germline ends. The CDR3 is 14 residues long. In germline, CDR1 is GTSNPN, CDR2 SVGIG (reference sequence). Here the CDR3 reads CAWSVTGIGQPQHF. CDR3 DNA: TGTGCCTGGAGTGTAACGGGGATCGGGCAGCCCCAGCATTTT.

CDR3: CASSLVAGGYEQYF. The CDR3 DNA reads as TGTGCCAGCAGCTTGGTAGCAGGGGGCTACGAGCAGTACTTC. The chain couples TRBV5-6 to TRBJ2-7; 7 nucleotides match TRBD1. V dropped 0 bases and J dropped 3; count of bases not matched to a gene: 3. CDR1 is SGHDT, CDR2 YYEEEE, per germline. There are 14 residues in the CDR3.

This clone appeared a few times. CDR3 sequence (DNA): TGTGCCAGCAGCCCCACAGAGCGGGGGGGTGCAAATGAGCAGTTCTTC. Residues: CASSPTERGGANEQFF. The gene calls are TRBV7-3 and TRBJ2-1, with 10 bases identical to TRBD2. CDR1 is SGHTA and CDR2 is FQGTGA in the germline V gene. V lost 5 bases to trimming and J lost 7 bases; unmatched junction nucleotides: 11. The CDR3 is made up of 16 amino acids. The full variable domain, completed using reference TRBV7-3 and TRBJ2-1, is GAGVSQTPSNKVTEKGKYVELRCDPISGHTALYWYRQSLGQGPEFLIYFQGTGAADDSGLPNDRFFAVRPEGSVSTLKIQRTERGDSAVYLCASSPTERGGANEQFFGPGTRLTVL.

The chain links TRBV4-1 to TRBJ2-3; 7 bases align to TRBD2. Trimming at V came to 4 bases and at J to 5 bases, leaving 0 bases not matched to a gene. Germline V gene sequence: CDR1 MGHRA, CDR2 YSYEKL. There are 12 residues in the CDR3. The DNA for the CDR3 is TGCGCCAGCAGCCCTAGCGGAGATACGCAGTATTTT. Its protein product is CASSPSGDTQYF.

The V call is TRBV19, the J call TRBJ1-2; D unclear. CDR1 is LNHDA, CDR2 SQIVND, per germline (reference sequence). V lost 7 bases to trimming and J lost 7 bases, with 16 bases between them. The CDR3 sequence is 13 residues long. The CDR3 spells CASNPGVGSGYTF. The CDR3 bases are TGTGCCAGTAACCCGGGAGTGGGGAGTGGCTACACCTTC.

The chain employs TRBV30 and TRBJ2-5, with TRBD1 matching 7 bases. CDR1 is GTSNPN, CDR2 SVGIG, per germline (reference sequence). The junction had 14 bases not matched to a gene; V was cut back by 4 bases and J by 12 bases. The CDR3 has 13 residues. The chain's CDR3 is CAWTSIRDSRKYF. For the CDR3, the DNA is TGTGCCTGGACCTCGATCCGGGACAGCAGGAAGTACTTC. The full variable domain, its missing parts supplied by reference TRBV30 and TRBJ2-5, is SQTIHQWPATLVQPVGSPLSLECTVEGTSNPNLYWYRQAAGRGLQLLFYSVGIGQISSEVPQNLSASRPQDRQFILSSKKLLLSDSGFYLCAWTSIRDSRKYFGPGTRLLVL.

The chain joins TRBV9 to TRBJ1-2; a possible D gene is TRBD1 (6 bases). The CDR3 is 13 amino acids. V lost 3 bases, J lost 8 bases, and 14 bases lay in between. Germline-derived CDR1 and CDR2 are SGDLS and YYNGEE. CDR3 sequence (DNA): TGTGCCAGCAGCGCACAGGGAACGCGAGGCTACACCTTC. Translation: CASSAQGTRGYTF.

The chain carries TRBV5-1 and TRBJ1-6; D is unresolved. The CDR3 runs to 15 residues. CDR1 SGHRS and CDR2 YFSETQ come from the germline V gene. Trimming cost V 0 bases and J 6 bases, with 10 bases left between them. Here the CDR3 reads CASSLAGRSNSPLHF. The CDR3 bases are TGCGCCAGCAGCTTGGCCGGGAGGAGTAATTCACCCCTCCACTTT. The complete variable domain, with remaining parts taken from reference TRBV5-1 and TRBJ1-6, reads KAGVTQTPRYLIKTRGQQVTLSCSPISGHRSVSWYQQTPGQGLQFLFEYFSETQRNKGNFPGRFSGRQFSNSRSEMNVSTLELGDSALYLCASSLAGRSNSPLHFGNGTRLTVT.

In DNA, the CDR3 is TGTGCCAGCAGCATGAGCGGGAGCACAGATACGCAGTATTTT. Protein sequence: CASSMSGSTDTQYF. The chain uses TRBV2 and TRBJ2-3; a weak D match, TRBD2 (6 bases). Germline CDR1 is SNHLY and CDR2 is FYNNEI. This CDR3 contains 14 residues. The V and J ends lost 6 bases and 0 bases respectively, with 10 bases between them.

The V gene is TRBV5-1, the J gene TRBJ1-1; a weak D match, TRBD1 (6 bases). The germline V and J ends were trimmed by 3 bases and 1 base, with 13 bases remaining between them. The CDR3 is made up of 15 amino acids. Germline V gene lookup returns CDR1 SGHRS and CDR2 YFSETQ. CDR3 amino acids: CASSSGRGGNTEAFF. The DNA of the CDR3 is TGCGCCAGCAGCTCAGGGCGAGGGGGGAACACTGAAGCTTTCTTT.

The V and J genes are TRBV29-1 and TRBJ2-1, with TRBD2 matching 9 bases. The CDR3 has 15 residues. The ends lost 1 base at V and 6 bases at J; junction bases unmatched: 7. The germline V gene has CDR1 SQVTM and CDR2 ANQGSEA. CDR3 DNA: TGCAGCGTTGAAGGGGAGGCGGGAGGGCCCAATGAGCAGTTCTTC. This gives the protein CSVEGEAGGPNEQFF.

This clone was detected only a few times. This chain connects TRBV9 to TRBJ2-2, with D perhaps matching TRBD1 (5 bases). This CDR3 is built from 14 residues. CDR1 is SGDLS, CDR2 YYNGEE, per germline. Trimming left V 2 bases short and J 3 bases short, with 8 bases between. CDR3 sequence reads: CASSVTVYTGELFF. The CDR3 bases are TGTGCCAGCAGCGTGACAGTGTACACCGGGGAGCTGTTTTTT.

This clone has only a few counts. The V and J genes are TRBV6-6 and TRBJ1-4, with 10 bases lining up with TRBD1. The length of the CDR3 is 16 residues. CDR1 is MNHNY and CDR2 is SVGAGI in the germline V gene (reference sequence). V lost 2 bases and J lost 7; bases outside the gene matches: 7. The CDR3 coding sequence is TGTGCCAGCAGTTACACCGACAGGGGGCGTTCTGAAAAACTGTTTTTT. Translation gives CASSYTDRGRSEKLFF.

The chain links TRBV30 to TRBJ2-1; TRBD2 matches 9 bases. Per the germline V gene, CDR1 is GTSNPN and CDR2 is SVGIG (reference sequence). There are 13 residues in the CDR3. V lost 4 bases and J lost 6; bases outside the gene matches: 4. The DNA for the CDR3 is TGTGCCTGGAAGGGTAGCGGGGGCAATGAGCAGTTCTTC. Its protein is CAWKGSGGNEQFF. Full variable domain (rest looked up from reference TRBV30 and TRBJ2-1): SQTIHQWPATLVQPVGSPLSLECTVEGTSNPNLYWYRQAAGRGLQLLFYSVGIGQISSEVPQNLSASRPQDRQFILSSKKLLLSDSGFYLCAWKGSGGNEQFFGPGTRLTVL.

The chain recombines TRBV5-1 with TRBJ2-5, with D possibly TRBD1 on 6 matching bases. Trimming cost V 7 bases and J 0 bases, with 10 bases left between them. CDR1 is SGHRS and CDR2 is YFSETQ in the germline V gene. This CDR3 contains 13 residues. This CDR3 is CASRDTYQETQYF. The CDR3 nucleotides are TGCGCCAGCCGGGACACATACCAAGAGACCCAGTACTTC.

The chain combines TRBV29-1 with TRBJ2-7; 10 bases match TRBD2. V was clipped by 6 bases and J by 4 bases; unmatched bases: 6. CDR3 length: 13 residues. CDR1 and CDR2 from the germline V gene are SQVTM and ANQGSEA. CDR3 sequence reads: CSVLAGGGYEQYF. In DNA form, the CDR3 reads TGCAGCGTGTTAGCGGGAGGAGGTTACGAGCAGTACTTC.

CDR3 in DNA: TGTGCCAGCAGCCGGGGGACAGGGGAGACCTACGAGCAGTACTTC. Its translation is CASSRGTGETYEQYF. The V and J genes are TRBV5-4 and TRBJ2-7; 10 positions match TRBD1. The junction had 6 bases not matched to a gene; V was cut back by 4 bases and J by 2 bases. The CDR3 is 15 residues long. CDR1 and CDR2 from the germline V gene are SGHNT and YYREEE (reference sequence).